The 8 T cell receptor beta chains in this list originate from one sample, sequenced in a study of CD4 T cells in relation to SARS-CoV-2 and coronaviruses. Some clones are missing from TCRdb's copy, which holds only in-frame ones; the method was immunoSEQ multiplex PCR. This table has approximately 60,000 clones, just over 90% appearing once. The sample taken for sequencing was naive CD4+ T cells from PBMCs. This sample's subset: naive CD4+ T cells isolated by negative enrichment. All receptors derive from an adult with COVID-19.

The rearrangement uses TRBV7-6 and TRBJ2-7; tentative D call: TRBD2 (5 bases). V was clipped by 5 bases and J by 3 bases, with 20 bases between them. Germline V gene sequence: CDR1 SGHVS, CDR2 FNYEAQ. The CDR3 length is 16 residues. The CDR3 DNA reads as TGTGCCAGCAGCAACCGGGAAAACCTTAATTACTACGAGCAGTACTTC. Residues: CASSNRENLNYYEQYF.

This clone has a single count. The chain combines TRBV19 with TRBJ1-5, with D perhaps matching TRBD1 (6 bases). The CDR3 length is 14 residues. The V gene's germline CDR1 is LNHDA and CDR2 SQIVND (reference sequence). With 5 bases removed from V and 1 base from J, the gap between germline ends came to 9 bases. The CDR3 DNA is TGTGCCAGTAGTCTACAGGGAAGCAATCAGCCCCAGCATTTT. The encoded protein is CASSLQGSNQPQHF. Drawing the rest from reference TRBV19 and TRBJ1-5, the complete variable domain is DGGITQSPKYLFRKEGQNVTLSCEQNLNHDAMYWYRQDPGQGLRLIYYSQIVNDFQKGDIAEGYSVSREKKESFPLTVTSAQKNPTAFYLCASSLQGSNQPQHFGDGTRLSIL.

The CDR3 is CATRKRQTSGFTYEQYF. The CDR3 DNA reads TGTGCCACGCGCAAGAGGCAGACTAGCGGATTCACCTACGAGCAGTACTTC. The rearrangement uses TRBV2 and TRBJ2-7, with 9 nucleotides matching TRBD2. Unmatched junction bases numbered 18, after V lost 10 bases and J lost 2 bases. The germline gives CDR1 SNHLY, CDR2 FYNNEI. CDR3 length: 17 amino acids.

The chain links TRBV7-9 to TRBJ2-1, with 13 bases that match TRBD2. CDR1 and CDR2 from the germline V gene are SEHNR and FQNEAQ (reference sequence). V shed 4 bases, J shed 8 bases, and the junction held 5 bases outside the gene matches. This CDR3 is built from 15 residues. DNA of the CDR3: TGTGCCAGCAGCTCCGGGACTAGCGGGATGGATGAGCAGTTCTTC. Protein product: CASSSGTSGMDEQFF.

The J gene is TRBJ2-5, the V gene TRBV18; D uncertain. The CDR3 length is 12 residues. Germline CDR1 reads KGHSH; CDR2 reads LQKENI. V was shortened by 3 bases and J by 3 bases, with 5 bases between the two germline ends. CDR3 DNA: TGTGCCAGCTCACCCGACGAAGAGACCCAGTACTTC. Its protein product is CASSPDEETQYF.

Note on this clone: Other DNA sequences in this specimen translate into the identical CDR3. This sequence joins TRBV9 and TRBJ2-3, with D unresolved. Trimming took 2 bases from V and 1 from J, leaving 5 bases between them. Per the germline V gene, CDR1 is SGDLS and CDR2 is YYNGEE. This CDR3 region has 13 residues. In nucleotides, the CDR3 is TGTGCCAGCAGCGTTGGAGGCACAGATACGCAGTATTTT. Its translation: CASSVGGTDTQYF.

The chain employs TRBV18 and TRBJ2-5; TRBD1 matches 7 bases. Looked up from germline, CDR1 is KGHSH and CDR2 is LQKENI. This CDR3 spans 15 amino acids. With V trimmed by 6 bases and J by 1 base, 8 bases remained unmatched. For the CDR3, the DNA is TGTGCCAGCTCCCTGGGTCCAGGGGGCCAAGAGACCCAGTACTTC. Protein product: CASSLGPGGQETQYF.

The rearrangement uses TRBV5-1 and TRBJ2-6; D gene unclear. V was cut by 6 bases and J by 4 bases, with 11 bases left in between. The germline V gene encodes CDR1 SGHRS and CDR2 YFSETQ. This CDR3 has 14 residues. This chain's CDR3 is CASNEVGGANVLTF. CDR3 sequence (DNA): TGCGCCAGCAATGAGGTCGGAGGGGCCAACGTCCTGACTTTC.